The rows below give T cell receptor beta chains drawn from one sample of a study of blood T cells in healthy people across ages. MiXCR, applied by TCRdb to the 5' RACE reads, yields one record per CDR3 protein. Here the sample spans about 1,500,000 distinct CDR3 sequences, roughly 45% being singletons. The sequencing sample was made of blood. Receptors originate from a woman between 18 and 29 years old in good health. CDR3s include the opening cysteine and the closing phenylalanine or tryptophan. The D gene is left open where the match is weak. Size values are once, few and many counts, or a class for expanded clones, and some rows have none.

j_call: TRBJ1-2
d_call: NA
clone_size: NA
v_call: TRBV10-3
cdr3_nt: TGTGCCATCAGTGAGCCCTTCTTGGTCCAACGCCCTGGCTACACCTTC
cdr3_aa: CAISEPFLVQRPGYTF

j_call: TRBJ2-5
d_call: TRBD1
clone_size: few
v_call: TRBV4-2
cdr3_nt: TGTGCCAGCAGCCAAGGCGGACAGGGGTTAGGGGAGACCCAGTACTTC
cdr3_aa: CASSQGGQGLGETQYF

j_call: TRBJ2-5
d_call: TRBD1
clone_size: NA
v_call: TRBV4-1
cdr3_nt: TGCGCCAGCAGCTCCGGACAGGGTGGGCAGACCCAGTACTTC
cdr3_aa: CASSSGQGGQTQYF

j_call: TRBJ1-4
d_call: NA
clone_size: NA
v_call: TRBV4-1
cdr3_nt: TGCGCCAGCAGCCAAGATCCCGGGGTTGAAAAACTGTTTTTT
cdr3_aa: CASSQDPGVEKLFF

j_call: TRBJ2-7
d_call: NA
clone_size: NA
v_call: TRBV5-1
cdr3_nt: TGCGCCAGCAGCCCTCCCGGACGATCGGAGCAGTACTTC
cdr3_aa: CASSPPGRSEQYF

j_call: TRBJ1-1
d_call: NA
clone_size: NA
v_call: TRBV2
cdr3_nt: TGTGCCAGCAGTGATTCAGGGGCTGGGACTGAAGCTTTCTTT
cdr3_aa: CASSDSGAGTEAFF

j_call: TRBJ2-1
d_call: TRBD2
clone_size: NA
v_call: TRBV6-6
cdr3_nt: TGTGCCAGCAGTTACCCAGCCGGGACTAGCGGGAGCGATGAGCAGTTCTTC
cdr3_aa: CASSYPAGTSGSDEQFF

j_call: TRBJ2-2
d_call: NA
clone_size: NA
v_call: TRBV9
cdr3_nt: TGTGCCAGCAGCGTAGTGCCTAGCCCGAACACCGGGGAGCTGTTTTTT
cdr3_aa: CASSVVPSPNTGELFF

j_call: TRBJ2-7
d_call: NA
clone_size: NA
v_call: TRBV6-1
cdr3_nt: TGTGCCAGCACCCTCAGTCCTACCTATATTTACGAGCAGTACTTC
cdr3_aa: CASTLSPTYIYEQYF

j_call: TRBJ1-1
d_call: TRBD1
clone_size: NA
v_call: TRBV18
cdr3_nt: TGTGCCAGCTCACGCCTTGAAGGACAGGGGGCAGGGTGGACTGAAGCTTTCTTT
cdr3_aa: CASSRLEGQGAGWTEAFF

j_call: TRBJ1-2
d_call: NA
clone_size: NA
v_call: TRBV28
cdr3_nt: TGTGCCAGCACCGTCAGAGAGTCCTATGGCTACACCTTC
cdr3_aa: CASTVRESYGYTF

j_call: TRBJ2-1
d_call: TRBD2
clone_size: NA
v_call: TRBV11-2
cdr3_nt: TGTGCCAGCAGCTTAGCGTGGGGGGGTGAGCAGTTCTTC
cdr3_aa: CASSLAWGGEQFF

j_call: TRBJ2-3
d_call: NA
clone_size: NA
v_call: TRBV30
cdr3_nt: TGTGCCTGGAGTGTACTAAGAGATACGCAGTATTTT
cdr3_aa: CAWSVLRDTQYF

j_call: TRBJ2-7
d_call: TRBD2
clone_size: few
v_call: TRBV5-1
cdr3_nt: TGCGCCAGCAGCTCGAGCGGGAGCTTTCAGGAGCAGTACTTC
cdr3_aa: CASSSSGSFQEQYF

j_call: TRBJ2-1
d_call: NA
clone_size: few
v_call: TRBV18
cdr3_nt: TGTGCCAGCTCACCAGCGGTCCCCTTCAATGAGCAGTTCTTC
cdr3_aa: CASSPAVPFNEQFF

j_call: TRBJ2-1
d_call: NA
clone_size: NA
v_call: TRBV28
cdr3_nt: TGTGCCAGCAGTAACGGGCCCTCCTACAATGAGCAGTTCTTC
cdr3_aa: CASSNGPSYNEQFF

j_call: TRBJ2-7
d_call: NA
clone_size: few
v_call: TRBV12-3/TRBV12-4
cdr3_nt: TGTGCCAGCGGGGCATCACTATTTTCCTACGAGCAGTACTTC
cdr3_aa: CASGASLFSYEQYF

j_call: TRBJ2-5
d_call: TRBD1
clone_size: NA
v_call: TRBV5-1
cdr3_nt: TGCGCCAGCAGCTTGGTACCGCAGGGGGCATGGAAGACCCAGTACTTC
cdr3_aa: CASSLVPQGAWKTQYF

j_call: TRBJ2-5
d_call: NA
clone_size: NA
v_call: TRBV5-1
cdr3_nt: TGCGCCAGCAGAGGCCCGGAGGAGACCCAGTACTTC
cdr3_aa: CASRGPEETQYF

j_call: TRBJ2-7
d_call: NA
clone_size: NA
v_call: TRBV6-1
cdr3_nt: TGTGCCAGCAGTAAAGGCCCCCCGACGGTCGTCGAGGGATGGGAGCAGTACTTC
cdr3_aa: CASSKGPPTVVEGWEQYF

j_call: TRBJ1-2
d_call: NA
clone_size: NA
v_call: TRBV7-2
cdr3_nt: TGTGCCAGCAGCTCCCGGGACTTATTCCCGGGAAACTATGGCTACACCTTC
cdr3_aa: CASSSRDLFPGNYGYTF

j_call: TRBJ2-5
d_call: TRBD1
clone_size: NA
v_call: TRBV11-2
cdr3_nt: TGTGCCAGCAGCTTAGACCGAGGGAGAGGGGGCTACCAAGAGACCCAGTACTTC
cdr3_aa: CASSLDRGRGGYQETQYF

j_call: TRBJ2-5
d_call: TRBD2
clone_size: NA
v_call: TRBV20-1
cdr3_nt: TGCAGTGCTAGAGATCTTGGCGGGAGGGATTTCAATGAGCAGTACTTC
cdr3_aa: CSARDLGGRDFNEQYF

j_call: TRBJ2-7
d_call: TRBD2
clone_size: NA
v_call: TRBV3-1
cdr3_nt: TGTGCCAGCAGCCAATCGTGGACGGGGGGCTACGAGCAGTACTTC
cdr3_aa: CASSQSWTGGYEQYF

j_call: TRBJ1-1
d_call: NA
clone_size: NA
v_call: TRBV6-1
cdr3_nt: TGTGCCAGCACCCCAACAGGGTCTGAAGCTTTCTTT
cdr3_aa: CASTPTGSEAFF

j_call: TRBJ2-7
d_call: TRBD2
clone_size: NA
v_call: TRBV4-2
cdr3_nt: TGTGCCAGCAGCCTTTCTACTCTTACCGGGACTAGCGGCTACGAGCAGTACTTC
cdr3_aa: CASSLSTLTGTSGYEQYF

j_call: TRBJ2-7
d_call: NA
clone_size: few
v_call: TRBV6-5
cdr3_nt: TGTGCCAGCAGTTACGGGCAGGCCGGCTACGAGCAGTACTTC
cdr3_aa: CASSYGQAGYEQYF

j_call: TRBJ2-7
d_call: TRBD2
clone_size: NA
v_call: TRBV12-3/TRBV12-4
cdr3_nt: TGTGCCAGCAGTTTCTCGGCTAGCGGACCCTACGAGCAGTACTTC
cdr3_aa: CASSFSASGPYEQYF

j_call: TRBJ2-7
d_call: TRBD1
clone_size: few
v_call: TRBV20-1
cdr3_nt: TGCAGTGCGGCCGGACAGGGGACACACTACGAGCAGTACTTC
cdr3_aa: CSAAGQGTHYEQYF

j_call: TRBJ1-3
d_call: NA
clone_size: NA
v_call: TRBV29-1
cdr3_nt: TGCAGCGTTGAACCGAGTGTCGACACCATATATTTT
cdr3_aa: CSVEPSVDTIYF

j_call: TRBJ2-1
d_call: NA
clone_size: once
v_call: TRBV30
cdr3_nt: TGTGCCTGGAGTGTAGACGTTAGCTCCTACAATGAGCAGTTCTTC
cdr3_aa: CAWSVDVSSYNEQFF

j_call: TRBJ2-1
d_call: NA
clone_size: NA
v_call: TRBV4-1
cdr3_nt: TGCGCCAGCAGCCAAGAGCGGGGCGGGTGTGAGCAGTTCTTC
cdr3_aa: CASSQERGGCEQFF

j_call: TRBJ1-5
d_call: NA
clone_size: few
v_call: TRBV7-9
cdr3_nt: TGTGCCAGCAGGACCAGCCCTAATCAGCCCCAGCATTTT
cdr3_aa: CASRTSPNQPQHF